This TCR beta chain was recorded in a study of control samples from healthy donors and cancer patients. Clones were read by immunoSEQ multiplex PCR, and TCRdb kept only the in-frame ones, dropping some. Found here are over 100,000 clones, around nine tenths of them singletons; the top ten hold about 16%. The receptor was isolated from a woman between 50 and 59 years old in good health. Material for sequencing was blood.

CDR3 DNA: TGTGCCAGTAGTATAACCTACAATCAGCCCCAGCATTTT. Translation gives CASSITYNQPQHF. The chain is built from TRBV19 and TRBJ1-5; D call uncertain. V lost 2 bases, J lost 3 bases, and 5 bases lay in between. Germline V lookup: CDR1 LNHDA, CDR2 SQIVND (reference sequence). The CDR3 has 13 residues.